The entry below gives a single TCR beta chain sequence along with its context. Its antigen is not identified. The table came from immunoSEQ multiplex PCR; TCRdb's copy has only in-frame clones and leaves some out. Of some 24,000 clones listed, about 85% are singletons. Researchers grouped second doses given at about 4 or about 12 weeks into one pool. The data stem from a study of T cell responses to AZD1222 COVID-19 vaccine. Points from the study as a whole: Reports say nearly half of spike-specific TCRs go after unmutated variant regions. Of the AZD1222 recipients, only 5 or 6 were seropositive at baseline. None of the repertoires were sampled until the peak T cell response had passed.

The V gene lost 4 bases and the J gene lost 1 base, with 6 bases spanning the gap. Per the germline V gene, CDR1 is MNHEY and CDR2 is SVGAGI. The CDR3 has 13 residues. The receptor was isolated from an adult who received the AZD1222 COVID-19 vaccine. The chain is built from TRBV6-5 and TRBJ2-3, with a weak D call TRBD2 (6 bases). Sequencing was performed on peripheral blood, taken 28 days after the second AZD1222 dose. CDR3 amino acids: CASSSSGTDTQYF. CDR3 nucleotides: TGTGCCAGCAGTTCTAGCGGCACAGATACGCAGTATTTT.